This T cell receptor (beta chain) was observed in a study of technical replicates of blood from a handful of donors. V was shortened by 6 bases and J by 1 base, with 10 bases between the two germline ends. Germline V gene lookup returns CDR1 MNHEY and CDR2 SMNVEV (reference sequence). The length of the CDR3 is 14 residues. TCRdb keeps only in-frame clones here, not all; method: immunoSEQ multiplex PCR. The table shows approximately 88,000 clones, with approximately 94% occurring only once. The source material was T cells isolated from PBMCs. The TCR sequence derives from a human donor in good health. The chain is built from TRBV27 and TRBJ1-5; D is uncertain. For the CDR3, the DNA is TGTGCCAGCAGGACACTTAACAGCAATCAGCCCCAGCATTTT. Translated, it gives CASRTLNSNQPQHF.